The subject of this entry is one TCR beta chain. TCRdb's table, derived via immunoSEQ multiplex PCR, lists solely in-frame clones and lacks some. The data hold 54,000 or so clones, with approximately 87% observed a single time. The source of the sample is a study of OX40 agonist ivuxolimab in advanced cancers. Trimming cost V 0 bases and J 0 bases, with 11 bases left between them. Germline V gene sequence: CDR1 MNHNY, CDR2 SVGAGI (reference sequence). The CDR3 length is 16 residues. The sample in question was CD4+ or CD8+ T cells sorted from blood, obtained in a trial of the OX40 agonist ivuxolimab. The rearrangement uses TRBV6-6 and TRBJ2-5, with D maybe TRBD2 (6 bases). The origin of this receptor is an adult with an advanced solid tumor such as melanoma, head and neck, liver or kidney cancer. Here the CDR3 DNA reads TGTGCCAGCAGTTACTCGGGTAGCGGAGACCAAGAGACCCAGTACTTC. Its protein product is CASSYSGSGDQETQYF.